This TCR beta chain was retrieved from a study of vaccination and CD4 T cells after COVID-19. The overall study: Across the group, participants received two doses of either BNT162b2 or mRNA-1273 vaccine. Points from the study as a whole: The appearance of a median about 86% of reactive clones in convalescent patients occurred only post-vaccination.

Treatment of the sample: approximately 10-day PBMC culture with coronavirus spike peptide pools or control peptides (ViraFEST assay). During the years 2011-2018, before the COVID-19 pandemic, the unexposed donor's CD4+ T cells were collected. To note about this clonotype: Its antigen is not identified.

Cultured CD4+ T cell DNA was sequenced using the Oncomine TCR Beta short-read assay. TCRdb ran MiXCR on the PCR reads and lists one entry per CDR3 protein. The sample consists of 2,000 to 2,500 distinct CDR3 sequences, 18% of them appearing once. The J segment lost 6 bases and the V segment lost 3 bases, leaving 11 bases of the junction unmatched. Germline CDR1 reads MGHRA; CDR2 reads YSYEKL. The CDR3 length is 16 residues. Material: CD4+ T cells from blood, cultured in vitro. The rearrangement uses TRBV4-1 and TRBJ2-1; 7 bases fit TRBD1. The sequence was obtained from a human donor in good health. The CDR3: CASSHPSQGRSNEQFF. In nucleotides, the CDR3 is TGCGCCAGCAGCCACCCCTCACAGGGGCGAAGCAATGAGCAGTTCTTC.